The 26 T cell receptor beta chains reported below all come from one sample, sequenced in a study of blood T cell repertoires in COVID-19. Clones were read by immunoSEQ multiplex PCR, and TCRdb kept only the in-frame ones, dropping some. The sample includes some 83,000 clones, about four fifths seen only once; the top ten take roughly two fifths. Sequenced: peripheral blood. These TCRs come from a man older than 75 with acute or convalescent COVID-19.

On this clone: At one of its ends the junction is not consistent with the germline gene, which may arise from a read error. This sample also contains other DNA sequences that code for the same CDR3. J is TRBJ1-2 and V is TRBV6-2 or TRBV6-3; D uncertain. The CDR3 sequence is 13 residues long. CDR1 and CDR2 (germline): MNHEY, SVGEGT. In DNA form, the CDR3 reads TGTGCCAGTAGTTTAACAGAGAACTATGGCTACACCTTC. Amino acid sequence: CASSLTENYGYTF.

The chain carries TRBV27 and TRBJ2-7, with D perhaps matching TRBD1 (6 bases). Germline assignment: CDR1 MNHEY and CDR2 SMNVEV (reference sequence). The CDR3 sequence is 15 residues long. V was clipped by 1 base and J by 7 bases, with 17 bases between them. The CDR3 coding sequence is TGTGCCAGCAGTTTATACAACAGGGTGCCCGGGGAGCAGTACTTC. It codes for CASSLYNRVPGEQYF.

The rearrangement uses TRBV7-9 and TRBJ2-7; D gene uncertain. V dropped 5 bases and J dropped 1 base, with 3 bases sitting between them. The CDR3 covers 11 residues. Germline V gene sequence: CDR1 SEHNR, CDR2 FQNEAQ (reference sequence). CDR3 protein: CASSPSYEQYF. The DNA of the CDR3 is TGTGCCAGCAGCCCGTCCTACGAGCAGTACTTC.

This sequence joins TRBV6-5 and TRBJ2-7; the D gene is possibly TRBD1 (7 bases). Between the trimmed V and J ends, which lost 2 bases and 3 bases, there was a span of 14 bases. From germline, CDR1 is MNHEY and CDR2 SVGAGI. This CDR3 has 15 amino acids. CDR3 region: CASSYAAGQLYEQYF. The CDR3 DNA is TGTGCCAGCAGTTACGCCGCGGGACAGCTCTACGAGCAGTACTTC.

The chain uses TRBV5-8 and TRBJ2-7; 11 nucleotides agree with TRBD1. The germline V gene encodes CDR1 SGHTS and CDR2 YDEGEE. The CDR3 extends over 13 amino acids. The V gene end was trimmed by 4 bases and the J gene end by 4 bases; junction bases not matched to a gene: 1. CDR3 in DNA: TGTGCCAGCAGCCGGGACAGGGGGTACGAGCAGTACTTC. It codes for CASSRDRGYEQYF.

The chain has TRBV14 and TRBJ1-4; TRBD1 aligns across 8 bases. Looked up from germline, CDR1 is SGHDN and CDR2 is FVKESK. This CDR3 contains 15 residues. V shed 0 bases, J shed 7 bases, and the junction held 4 bases outside the gene matches. DNA for the CDR3: TGTGCCAGCAGCCAAGAGAGGACAGGGAGTGAAAAACTGTTTTTT. This encodes CASSQERTGSEKLFF.

The chain carries TRBV29-1 and TRBJ2-7; 8 positions match TRBD1. Germline V gene lookup returns CDR1 SQVTM and CDR2 ANQGSEA. Germline trimming cut 6 bases from V and 3 bases from J; bases unmatched to any gene: 7. The CDR3 runs 13 residues. In DNA, the CDR3 is TGCAGCGTCCCACAGGGGGTAGGCTACGAGCAGTACTTC. It encodes CSVPQGVGYEQYF.

This clone was detected only once. The chain links TRBV29-1 to TRBJ1-1, with 7 bases matching TRBD1. The CDR3 is 13 amino acids. The germline gives CDR1 SQVTM, CDR2 ANQGSEA. J gave up 5 bases and V 3 bases, and 6 bases lay outside the gene matches. The CDR3 DNA is TGCAGCGTTGACTGGACAGGAGAGACTGAAGCTTTCTTT. It is translated as CSVDWTGETEAFF.

The chain joins TRBV28 to TRBJ1-2; D unresolved. The CDR3 length is 16 residues. The V gene's germline CDR1 is MDHEN and CDR2 SYDVKM. V lost 0 bases to trimming and J lost 8 bases, with 19 bases between them. CDR3 in amino acids: CASSLWGTEYGYGYTF. The CDR3 nucleotides are TGTGCCAGCAGTTTATGGGGCACTGAATATGGCTACGGCTACACCTTC.

This sequence joins TRBV6-1 and TRBJ2-7; weak D call: TRBD2 (6 bases). The V end was cut by 2 bases, the J end by 2 bases, with 13 bases between. Germline loops: CDR1 MNHNS, CDR2 SASEGT. CDR3 length equals 15 residues. This CDR3 reads CASSEPVGGTYEQYF. The CDR3 nucleotides are TGTGCCAGCAGTGAACCAGTCGGGGGTACCTACGAGCAGTACTTC.

This chain uses TRBV2 with TRBJ2-7, with a weak D call TRBD2 (5 bases). Germline V lookup: CDR1 SNHLY, CDR2 FYNNEI. The CDR3 consists of 15 residues. Trimming stripped 0 bases from V and 3 bases from J, with 12 bases between. CDR3 sequence: CASSEAGRKVYEQYF. CDR3 DNA sequence: TGTGCCAGCAGTGAAGCGGGGAGAAAAGTCTACGAGCAGTACTTC. Together with reference TRBV2 and TRBJ2-7, the CDR3 gives the full variable domain: EPEVTQTPSHQVTQMGQEVILRCVPISNHLYFYWYRQILGQKVEFLVSFYNNEISEKSEIFDDQFSVERPDGSNFTLKIRSTKLEDSAMYFCASSEAGRKVYEQYFGPGTRLTVT.

The chain carries TRBV7-2 and TRBJ1-1; 7 positions agree with TRBD1. The V and J ends lost 5 bases and 4 bases, in that order; junction bases with no gene match: 10. The CDR3 consists of 15 residues. Germline lookup yields CDR1 SGHTA and CDR2 FQGNSA. The chain's CDR3 is CASSPPTGRSTEAFF. The CDR3 DNA reads as TGTGCCAGCAGCCCCCCGACAGGGAGGTCCACTGAAGCTTTCTTT.

This clone has only one observation. The chain links TRBV18 to TRBJ2-7, with D possibly TRBD1 on 5 matching bases. Between the trimmed V and J ends, which lost 6 bases and 6 bases, there was a span of 15 bases. Per the germline V gene, CDR1 is KGHSH and CDR2 is LQKENI. This CDR3 contains 13 residues. In DNA form, the CDR3 reads TGTGCCAGCTCGGTCGTTCAGGGATCCGAGCAGTACTTC. Translation: CASSVVQGSEQYF.

This sequence joins TRBV5-4 and TRBJ1-1; 7 bases map to TRBD1. Germline V CDR1 and CDR2: SGHNT, YYREEE (reference sequence). The CDR3 contains 14 residues. V was pared by 6 bases and J by 7 bases, with 12 bases of the junction left unmatched. This chain's CDR3 is CASTDLRGRGEAFF. CDR3 DNA sequence: TGTGCCAGCACAGACTTAAGGGGGCGGGGTGAAGCTTTCTTT.

The chain has TRBV29-1 and TRBJ1-2; perhaps TRBD1 as D (5 bases). The CDR3 is 12 residues long. The V end lost 3 bases, the J end lost 4 bases, and 9 bases lay between the germline ends. CDR1 and CDR2 from the germline V gene are SQVTM and ANQGSEA. The CDR3 is CSVERGGYGYTF. The CDR3 DNA sequence: TGCAGCGTTGAGAGGGGAGGCTATGGCTACACCTTC.

The chain couples TRBV11-2 to TRBJ1-2; D not resolved. V was shortened by 5 bases and J by 3 bases, with 13 bases between the two germline ends. This CDR3 has 14 amino acids. Per germline, CDR1 SGHAT and CDR2 FQNNGV. CDR3 in amino acids: CASSLNEEYYGYTF. The CDR3 DNA follows: TGTGCCAGCAGCCTAAATGAGGAATACTATGGCTACACCTTC. The whole variable domain, remainder taken from reference TRBV11-2 and TRBJ1-2, is EAGVAQSPRYKIIEKRQSVAFWCNPISGHATLYWYQQILGQGPKLLIQFQNNGVVDDSQLPKDRFSAERLKGVDSTLKIQPAKLEDSAVYLCASSLNEEYYGYTFGSGTRLTVV.

This clone was picked up a small number of times. The gene calls are TRBV29-1 and TRBJ1-1, with 10 bases fitting TRBD1. CDR3 size: 15 residues. The J segment lost 1 base and the V segment lost 4 bases, leaving 6 bases of the junction unmatched. CDR1 and CDR2 from the germline V gene are SQVTM and ANQGSEA. The CDR3 sequence is CSVGAWTGGNTEAFF. CDR3 DNA: TGCAGCGTTGGAGCGTGGACAGGGGGGAACACTGAAGCTTTCTTT.

The chain links TRBV29-1 to TRBJ2-2; D possibly corresponds to TRBD2 (5 bases). V shed 5 bases and J shed 4 bases, with 14 bases lying between them. Germline CDR1 SQVTM, CDR2 ANQGSEA. The CDR3 consists of 14 residues. The CDR3 nucleotides read TGCAGCGTTTCCCGGGAACTCTCCACCGGGGAGCTGTTTTTT. Translation gives CSVSRELSTGELFF.

The V gene is TRBV11-2, the J gene TRBJ2-5; a weak D match, TRBD1 (5 bases). V lost 2 bases, J lost 5 bases, and 6 bases lay in between. CDR1 and CDR2 from the germline V gene are SGHAT and FQNNGV. The CDR3 is made up of 12 amino acids. This chain's CDR3 is CASSLNRETQYF. The CDR3 DNA follows: TGTGCCAGCAGCTTAAACAGGGAGACCCAGTACTTC.

J is TRBJ2-7 and V is TRBV5-1, with a possible D match to TRBD1 (5 bases). V dropped 4 bases and J dropped 2 bases, with 13 bases sitting between them. Germline CDR1 and CDR2: SGHRS and YFSETQ. This CDR3 has 14 amino acids. CDR3 region: CASSISRGTYEQYF. The CDR3 nucleotides are TGCGCCAGCAGCATATCAAGGGGCACCTACGAGCAGTACTTC.

This clone came up once. The V gene is TRBV10-1, the J gene TRBJ2-1; TRBD1 is a possible D gene (5 bases). Germline lookup yields CDR1 WNHNN and CDR2 SYGVQD (reference sequence). The CDR3 runs to 16 residues. V was pared by 6 bases and J by 4 bases, with 19 bases between. The DNA of the CDR3 is TGCGCCAGCAGGGCCTGGCAGGGAACCAATTACAATGAGCAGTTCTTC. This translates into CASRAWQGTNYNEQFF.

The V and J genes are TRBV28 and TRBJ1-2, with 8 bases aligning to TRBD1. Trimming at V came to 10 bases and at J to 5 bases, leaving 15 bases not matched to a gene. The germline V gene encodes CDR1 MDHEN and CDR2 SYDVKM. The CDR3 covers 15 residues. CDR3 region: CATHVGQGEYYGYTF. Here the CDR3 DNA reads TGTGCCACCCACGTAGGACAGGGAGAATATTATGGCTACACCTTC.

The genes are TRBV5-8 and TRBJ1-2; possible D gene TRBD1, 6 bases. This CDR3 has 14 amino acids. Trimming took off 2 bases at V and 5 bases at J, with 13 bases between the two ends. CDR1 is SGHTS, CDR2 YDEGEE, per germline. The CDR3 here is CASSLNRAPYGYTF. The CDR3 bases are TGTGCCAGCAGCTTAAACAGGGCACCATATGGCTACACCTTC.

V usage is TRBV7-9 and J usage is TRBJ2-7; 8 bases are shared with TRBD1. This CDR3 region has 13 residues. The J segment lost 7 bases and the V segment lost 10 bases, leaving 12 bases of the junction unmatched. The germline gives CDR1 SEHNR, CDR2 FQNEAQ (reference sequence). The chain's CDR3 is CATTQGADGEQYF. The CDR3 bases are TGTGCCACAACGCAGGGGGCGGACGGGGAGCAGTACTTC.

The chain employs TRBV24-1 and TRBJ2-1; unclear D gene. This CDR3 region has 12 residues. Germline CDR1 and CDR2: KGHDR and SFDVKD. Deletions cut 0 bases from V and 10 bases from J, with 6 bases between. CDR3 nucleotides: TGTGCCACCAGTGATTTGGGCCACGAGCAGTTCTTC. It is translated as CATSDLGHEQFF.

This rearrangement joins TRBV12-3 or TRBV12-4 to TRBJ2-7; D gene uncertain. The CDR3 loop spans 12 amino acids. V lost 1 base and J 4 bases, leaving 5 bases between the germline ends. CDR3 coding DNA: TGTGCCAGCAGTTTAGGGGCATACGAGCAGTACTTC. This gives the protein CASSLGAYEQYF.